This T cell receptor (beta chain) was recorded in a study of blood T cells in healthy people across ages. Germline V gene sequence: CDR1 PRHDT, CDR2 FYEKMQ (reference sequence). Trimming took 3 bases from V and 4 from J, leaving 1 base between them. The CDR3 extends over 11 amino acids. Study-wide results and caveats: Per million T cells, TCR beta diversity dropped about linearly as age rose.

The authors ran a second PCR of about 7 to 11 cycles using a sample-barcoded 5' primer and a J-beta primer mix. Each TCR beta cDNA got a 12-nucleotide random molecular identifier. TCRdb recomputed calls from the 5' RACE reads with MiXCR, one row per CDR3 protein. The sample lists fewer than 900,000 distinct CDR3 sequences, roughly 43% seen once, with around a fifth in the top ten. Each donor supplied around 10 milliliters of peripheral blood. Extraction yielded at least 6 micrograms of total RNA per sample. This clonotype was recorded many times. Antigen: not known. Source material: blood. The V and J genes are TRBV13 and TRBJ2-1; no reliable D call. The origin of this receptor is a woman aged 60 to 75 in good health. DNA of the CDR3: TGTGCCAGCAGCTTTTACAATGAGCAGTTCTTC. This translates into CASSFYNEQFF.